The rows below give T cell receptor beta chains drawn from one sample of a study of T cells after yellow fever vaccination. TCRdb used MiXCR to reprocess the 5' RACE reads, holding one entry per CDR3 protein. The sample has about 73,000 distinct CDR3 sequences; around 7% are singletons. Sequenced here: CD8+ T cells sorted from PBMCs, sampled on the day of the yellow fever booster vaccination. These receptors originate from a man in his thirties or forties who received the YFV17D yellow fever vaccine. The CDR3 runs from the conserved cysteine through the conserved F or W. Each record gives: V gene, D gene, clone size, J gene, CDR3 protein, CDR3 DNA. The D gene is left open where the match is weak. Size values are once, few and many counts, or a class for expanded clones, and some rows have none.

>TRBV9|-|few|TRBJ2-7
CASSVEGVASYEQYF
TGTGCCAGCAGCGTAGAGGGCGTCGCCTCCTACGAGCAGTACTTC
>TRBV6-1|-|few|TRBJ2-3
CASGGNHQDTQYF
TGTGCCAGCGGGGGGAATCACCAAGATACGCAGTATTTT
>TRBV5-1|-|few|TRBJ2-2
CASSPAGTTNTGELFF
TGCGCCAGCAGCCCCGCCGGGACCACGAACACCGGGGAGCTGTTTTTT
>TRBV7-3|TRBD2|many|TRBJ2-1
CASSLGPSGALNEQFF
TGTGCCAGCAGCTTGGGACCTAGCGGGGCCCTCAATGAGCAGTTCTTC
>TRBV9|TRBD2|few|TRBJ2-3
CASSVSGGGTDTQYF
TGTGCCAGCAGCGTGTCGGGAGGGGGCACAGATACGCAGTATTTT
>TRBV4-3|-|-|TRBJ1-1
CASSQTILSSVNTEAFF
TGCGCCAGCAGCCAAACGATCCTGAGTAGTGTGAACACTGAAGCTTTCTTT
>TRBV29-1|-|few|TRBJ2-7
CSVEGTSGQYF
TGCAGCGTTGAGGGGACGAGCGGGCAGTACTTC
>TRBV7-9|-|few|TRBJ2-1
CASSANLGWGSYNEQFF
TGTGCCAGCAGCGCGAATCTGGGTTGGGGCTCCTACAATGAGCAGTTCTTC
>TRBV12-3/TRBV12-4|-|many|TRBJ2-1
CASSFGDEQFF
TGTGCCAGCAGTTTTGGTGATGAGCAGTTCTTC
>TRBV12-3/TRBV12-4|-|-|TRBJ2-2
CASSLTGEGGELFF
TGTGCCAGCAGTTTGACAGGGGAGGGCGGGGAGCTGTTTTTT
>TRBV27|-|few|TRBJ2-7
CASSFATEQYF
TGTGCCAGCAGTTTCGCGACCGAGCAGTACTTC
>TRBV29-1|TRBD1|-|TRBJ2-1
CSVEPGQGGGTQFF
TGCAGCGTTGAACCGGGACAGGGAGGGGGGACGCAGTTCTTC
>TRBV14|-|many|TRBJ2-5
CASSSPQGGQETQYF
TGTGCCAGCAGCTCCCCCCAGGGGGGCCAAGAGACCCAGTACTTC
>TRBV7-9|TRBD1|-|TRBJ2-2
CASSTIRTGNTGELFF
TGTGCCAGCAGCACCATCCGGACAGGGAACACCGGGGAGCTGTTTTTT
>TRBV20-1|-|few|TRBJ2-7
CSARKASEYYEQYF
TGCAGTGCTAGAAAGGCTAGCGAGTACTACGAGCAGTACTTC
>TRBV23-1|-|many|TRBJ2-1
CASSHLEAGYNEQFF
TGCGCCAGCAGTCATCTGGAGGCGGGCTACAATGAGCAGTTCTTC
>TRBV29-1|-|many|TRBJ2-1
CSVVGGPNEQFF
TGCAGCGTTGTTGGAGGACCCAATGAGCAGTTCTTC
>TRBV20-1|TRBD1|-|TRBJ2-7
CSARATIVEEQGLLSPYEQYF
TGCAGTGCTAGAGCTACGATAGTGGAGGAACAGGGGCTTCTCTCACCCTACGAGCAGTACTTC
>TRBV6-5|TRBD2|-|TRBJ2-2
CASSYSPPGLAGTGELFF
TGTGCCAGCAGTTACTCGCCCCCCGGCCTAGCGGGCACCGGGGAGCTGTTTTTT
>TRBV18|TRBD1|few|TRBJ2-1
CASSPGQGGFIDEQFF
TGTGCCAGCTCACCGGGACAGGGCGGATTCATCGATGAGCAGTTCTTC
>TRBV2|-|medium-sized|TRBJ1-5
CASSDVAGQIFALGNQPQHF
TGTGCCAGCAGTGATGTGGCAGGACAAATTTTCGCCCTGGGGAATCAGCCCCAGCATTTT
>TRBV7-9|-|many|TRBJ2-7
CASSLGVLYEQYF
TGTGCCAGCAGCTTAGGAGTCCTCTACGAGCAGTACTTC
>TRBV7-1|-|-|TRBJ2-1
CVSSQQVRGEQFF
TGTGTCAGCAGTCAGCAGGTGCGGGGTGAGCAGTTCTTC